Shown below are 23 T cell receptor beta chains from a single sample sequenced in a study of blood T cell repertoires in COVID-19. TCRdb keeps only in-frame clones here, not all; method: immunoSEQ multiplex PCR. The sample has about 330,000 clones; about 92% are singletons. The specimen sequenced was PBMCs or T cells enriched from blood (not recorded which). These receptors originate from a woman in her 30s who had recovered from COVID-19.

The V gene is TRBV19, the J gene TRBJ1-1; 7 nucleotides match TRBD1. The junction had 5 bases not matched to a gene; V was cut back by 5 bases and J by 2 bases. The germline gives CDR1 LNHDA, CDR2 SQIVND (reference sequence). The CDR3 sequence is 14 residues long. The chain's CDR3 is CASSLGTVNTEAFF. Here the CDR3 DNA reads TGTGCCAGTAGTCTCGGGACAGTCAACACTGAAGCTTTCTTT.

The chain employs TRBV19 and TRBJ2-7; 9 bases are a match to TRBD1. Germline trimming cut 5 bases from V and 1 base from J; bases unmatched to any gene: 6. Germline-derived CDR1 and CDR2 are LNHDA and SQIVND (reference sequence). The CDR3 contains 15 residues. CDR3 sequence: CASSQTGGASYEQYF. The CDR3 nucleotides are TGTGCCAGTAGTCAAACAGGGGGCGCATCCTACGAGCAGTACTTC.

The CDR3 DNA reads as TGCGCCAGCAGCCCGAGACTAGCGGAGCAAGAGACCCAGTACTTC. This gives the protein CASSPRLAEQETQYF. The V and J genes are TRBV5-1 and TRBJ2-5; 9 bases map to TRBD2. V lost 4 bases to trimming and J lost 2 bases; unmatched junction nucleotides: 6. In germline, CDR1 is SGHRS, CDR2 YFSETQ. The CDR3 totals 15 residues.

The V gene is TRBV14, the J gene TRBJ2-1, with 8 bases that match TRBD2. Germline-derived CDR1 and CDR2 are SGHDN and FVKESK. V shed 3 bases and J 8 bases; nucleotides not matched to a gene: 6. This CDR3 comprises 14 residues. The DNA of the CDR3 is TGTGCCAGCAGCCAGCAGCGGGGGTTCCATGAGCAGTTCTTC. Protein product: CASSQQRGFHEQFF.

This sequence joins TRBV29-1 and TRBJ2-1; TRBD2 agrees at 11 bases. The CDR3 consists of 14 residues. Germline assignment: CDR1 SQVTM and CDR2 ANQGSEA. Trimming took 4 bases from V and 8 from J; bases not matched to a gene: 7. The CDR3 DNA reads TGCAGCGTTGGAAGGCTAGCGGGAGGAGATGAGCAGTTCTTC. Translated: CSVGRLAGGDEQFF.

This chain uses TRBV6-5 with TRBJ1-1; TRBD1 is a possible D gene (5 bases). CDR3 length: 14 residues. The germline CDR1 and CDR2 sequences are MNHEY and SVGAGI. Trimming removed 0 bases at V and 4 bases at J, with 9 bases between. The CDR3 nucleotides are TGTGCCAGCAGTTACTCAGGGGTTTCCACTGAAGCTTTCTTT. Translated: CASSYSGVSTEAFF.

The chain carries TRBV6-2 or TRBV6-3 and TRBJ2-3; a weak D match, TRBD2 (6 bases). The ends were cut back, 2 bases at V and 0 bases at J, with 9 bases in the middle. Germline loops: CDR1 MNHEY, CDR2 SVGEGT. This CDR3 comprises 15 residues. Here the CDR3 reads CASSYEEGSTDTQYF. In DNA, the CDR3 is TGTGCCAGCAGTTACGAGGAGGGGAGCACAGATACGCAGTATTTT.

The chain uses TRBV4-2 and TRBJ1-2; D remains ambiguous. Germline V gives CDR1 LGHNA, CDR2 YNFKEQ. The CDR3 runs to 15 residues. V lost 8 bases and J 0 bases, leaving 16 bases between the germline ends. This chain's CDR3 is CASAPIPGANYGYTF. As DNA, the CDR3 is TGTGCCAGCGCCCCTATCCCGGGAGCTAACTATGGCTACACCTTC.

This chain connects TRBV19 to TRBJ1-1; D is perhaps TRBD1 (6 bases). The V end was cut by 2 bases, the J end by 1 base, with 8 bases between. This CDR3 region has 14 residues. Germline loops: CDR1 LNHDA, CDR2 SQIVND (reference sequence). As DNA, the CDR3 is TGTGCCAGTAGTATACAGGGGAGGAACACTGAAGCTTTCTTT. Amino acids: CASSIQGRNTEAFF.

The V gene is TRBV28, the J gene TRBJ1-4, with D perhaps matching TRBD1 (6 bases). Trimming shortened V by 4 bases and J by 3 bases, and 12 bases separated the two germline ends. This CDR3 has 15 amino acids. Germline CDR1 reads MDHEN; CDR2 reads SYDVKM. The CDR3 loop is CASSSTGSANEKLFF. DNA for the CDR3: TGTGCCAGCAGTTCTACAGGGAGTGCTAATGAAAAACTGTTTTTT.

CDR3 sequence (DNA): TGCAGCGTTCGGCCAGCGGGAGGGGGAGAGACCCAGTACTTC. Translated: CSVRPAGGGETQYF. The chain joins TRBV29-1 to TRBJ2-5, with TRBD2 matching over 10 bases. The CDR3 covers 14 residues. Trimming took 5 bases from V and 4 from J; bases not matched to a gene: 7. Per the germline V gene, CDR1 is SQVTM and CDR2 is ANQGSEA.

This chain joins TRBV4-1 and TRBJ2-2, with D possibly TRBD1 on 5 matching bases. V lost 0 bases, J lost 3 bases, and 11 bases lay in between. The CDR3 is made up of 16 amino acids. Germline loops: CDR1 MGHRA, CDR2 YSYEKL. CDR3 region: CASSQEGARYTGELFF. In DNA, the CDR3 is TGCGCCAGCAGCCAAGAAGGGGCTAGGTACACCGGGGAGCTGTTTTTT.

V is TRBV28 and J is TRBJ1-1, with 7 bases lining up with TRBD1. Unmatched junction bases numbered 7, after V lost 8 bases and J lost 1 base. Germline V CDR1 and CDR2: MDHEN, SYDVKM. There are 14 residues in the CDR3. The CDR3 loop reads CASSLGTANTEAFF. The DNA for the CDR3 is TGTGCCAGCTCCCTAGGGACAGCGAACACTGAAGCTTTCTTT.

This clone was picked up a small number of times. V is TRBV11-1 and J is TRBJ2-2; TRBD1 might be the D (6 bases). The CDR3 sequence is 14 residues long. Trimming took off 6 bases at V and 2 bases at J, with 10 bases between the two ends. CDR1 is SGHAT, CDR2 FQDESV, per germline (reference sequence). This chain's CDR3 is CASSGQPNTGELFF. The DNA for the CDR3 is TGTGCCAGCAGTGGACAGCCAAACACCGGGGAGCTGTTTTTT.

Points on this clone: The same CDR3 also results from other DNA sequences found in this sample. This chain uses TRBV28 with TRBJ1-3, with TRBD1 identical over 7 bases. Trimming cost V 6 bases and J 2 bases; bases outside gene matches: 4. This CDR3 contains 14 residues. CDR1 is MDHEN and CDR2 is SYDVKM in the germline V gene. Here the CDR3 reads CASSLGTAGNTIYF. CDR3 DNA: TGTGCCAGCAGCCTTGGGACAGCTGGAAACACCATATATTTT.

This chain joins TRBV7-8 and TRBJ2-6, with TRBD2 identical over 8 bases. The CDR3 has 18 residues. Germline CDR1 SGHVS, CDR2 FQNEAQ. J gave up 0 bases and V 1 base, and 5 bases lay outside the gene matches. The CDR3 bases are TGTGCCAGCAGCTTAGGTGGAGCGGGGGCCTCTGGGGCCAACGTCCTGACTTTC. It yields the protein CASSLGGAGASGANVLTF.

V is TRBV9 and J is TRBJ1-3, with D possibly matching TRBD1 (5 bases). V was clipped by 4 bases and J by 7 bases, with 15 bases between them. The germline V gene encodes CDR1 SGDLS and CDR2 YYNGEE. The CDR3 has 14 residues. CDR3 protein: CASSKDSFGNTIYF. The CDR3 DNA is TGTGCCAGCAGCAAAGACAGTTTCGGGAACACCATATATTTT.

The chain couples TRBV7-2 to TRBJ2-7; 9 bases match TRBD1. With 9 bases clipped from V and 0 bases from J, the junction kept 6 bases outside the gene matches. Germline V gene data show CDR1 as SGHTA and CDR2 as FQGNSA. The length of the CDR3 is 14 residues. The CDR3 DNA follows: TGTGCCAGTGATCTGGGACAGGGCTCCTACGAGCAGTACTTC. Encoded protein: CASDLGQGSYEQYF.

This sequence joins TRBV12-3 or TRBV12-4 and TRBJ1-1, with D maybe TRBD1 (6 bases). Between the trimmed V and J ends, which lost 4 bases and 4 bases, there was a span of 10 bases. The CDR3 has 13 amino acids. CDR3 residues: CASSSSTGTEAFF. The CDR3 DNA reads as TGTGCCAGCAGTTCCTCGACAGGCACTGAAGCTTTCTTT.

The chain carries TRBV7-9 and TRBJ2-1; 8 bases line up with TRBD2. Germline V lookup: CDR1 SEHNR, CDR2 FQNEAQ (reference sequence). The V and J ends lost 8 bases and 7 bases, in that order; junction bases with no gene match: 7. There are 13 residues in the CDR3. In nucleotides, the CDR3 is TGTGCCAGCGTAGAGACTAGCGTTAATGAGCAGTTCTTC. It encodes CASVETSVNEQFF.

Comment on this clone: This sample includes further DNA sequences coding for the same CDR3. The chain recombines TRBV9 with TRBJ2-3; 8 bases agree with TRBD2. The V segment lost 0 bases and the J segment 4 bases; nucleotides outside the gene matches: 1. CDR1 SGDLS and CDR2 YYNGEE come from the germline V gene. The CDR3 spans 14 residues. CDR3 sequence: CASSVAGGADTQYF. The CDR3 DNA reads TGTGCCAGCAGCGTAGCGGGAGGGGCAGATACGCAGTATTTT.

CDR3 nucleotides: TGTGCCAGCAGTTACAGCACTGGAAACACCATATATTTT. Translating gives CASSYSTGNTIYF. The chain combines TRBV6-2 or TRBV6-3 with TRBJ1-3; D unclear. The CDR3 is made up of 13 amino acids. The germline gives CDR1 MNHEY, CDR2 SVGEGT. V was clipped by 2 bases and J by 2 bases, with 4 bases between them.

The J gene is TRBJ2-2, the V gene TRBV28, with D possibly being TRBD2 (6 bases). Germline assignment: CDR1 MDHEN and CDR2 SYDVKM. Trimming cost V 7 bases and J 8 bases, with 14 bases left between them. The CDR3 loop spans 13 amino acids. The CDR3, as DNA: TGTGCCAGCATCGTCGCGGGAAAAGGGGAGCTGTTTTTT. It encodes CASIVAGKGELFF.